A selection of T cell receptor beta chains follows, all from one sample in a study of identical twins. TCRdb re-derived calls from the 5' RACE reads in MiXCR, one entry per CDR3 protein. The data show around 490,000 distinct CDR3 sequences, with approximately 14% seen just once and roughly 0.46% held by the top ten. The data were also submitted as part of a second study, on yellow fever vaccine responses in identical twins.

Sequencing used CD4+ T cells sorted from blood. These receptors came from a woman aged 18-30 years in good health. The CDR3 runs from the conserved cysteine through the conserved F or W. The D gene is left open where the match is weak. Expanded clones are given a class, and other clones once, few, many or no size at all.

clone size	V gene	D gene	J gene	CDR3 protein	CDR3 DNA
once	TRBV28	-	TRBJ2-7	CASSSVILHGSSYEQYF	TGTGCCAGCAGTTCCGTCATCCTACATGGTTCCTCCTACGAGCAGTACTTC
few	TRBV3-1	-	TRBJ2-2	CASRRTGGAKSAGELFF	TGTGCCAGCAGGAGGACGGGGGGCGCAAAGAGCGCCGGGGAGCTGTTTTTT
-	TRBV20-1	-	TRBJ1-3	CSAMRRGVNTIYF	TGCAGTGCTATGAGGAGGGGGGTAAACACCATATATTTT
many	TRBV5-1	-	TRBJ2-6	CASSLASSGANVLTF	TGCGCCAGCAGCTTGGCCAGCTCTGGGGCCAACGTCCTGACTTTC
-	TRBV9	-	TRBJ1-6	CASSTTANSPLHF	TGTGCCAGCAGCACCACTGCGAATTCACCCCTCCACTTT
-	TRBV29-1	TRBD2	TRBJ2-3	CSVGTITDTQYF	TGCAGCGTGGGGACTATCACAGATACGCAGTATTTT
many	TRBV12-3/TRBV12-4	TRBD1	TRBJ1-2	CASNPRDRKSYGYTF	TGTGCCAGCAACCCCCGGGACAGAAAGTCCTATGGCTACACCTTC
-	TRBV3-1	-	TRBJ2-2	CASLRPKTGELFF	TGTGCCAGCCTTCGACCTAAGACCGGGGAGCTGTTTTTT
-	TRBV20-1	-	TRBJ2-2	CSARPQGRAGELFF	TGCAGTGCTAGACCGCAGGGGAGGGCCGGGGAGCTGTTTTTT
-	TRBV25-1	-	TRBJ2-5	CASSDAGVQETQYF	TGTGCCAGCAGTGACGCAGGGGTTCAAGAGACCCAGTACTTC
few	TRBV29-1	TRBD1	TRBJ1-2	CSGGIEGQGYGYTF	TGCAGCGGGGGAATTGAGGGACAGGGCTATGGCTACACCTTC
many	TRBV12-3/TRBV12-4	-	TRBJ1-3	CASSLISGNTIYF	TGTGCCAGCAGTTTAATCTCTGGAAACACCATATATTTT
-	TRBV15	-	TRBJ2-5	CATSRGQGWETQYF	TGTGCCACCAGCAGAGGGCAGGGGTGGGAGACCCAGTACTTC
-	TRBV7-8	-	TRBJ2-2	CASSARDGQLNTGELFF	TGTGCCAGCAGCGCCCGGGACGGCCAACTGAACACCGGGGAGCTGTTTTTT
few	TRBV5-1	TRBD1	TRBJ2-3	CASSFQTSGGTSTDTQYF	TGCGCCAGCAGCTTCCAGACGTCAGGGGGAACTAGCACAGATACGCAGTATTTT
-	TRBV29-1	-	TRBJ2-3	CSVEGEDTQYF	TGCAGCGTTGAAGGGGAGGATACGCAGTATTTT
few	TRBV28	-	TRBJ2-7	CASTNPYEQYF	TGTGCCAGCACCAACCCCTACGAGCAGTACTTC
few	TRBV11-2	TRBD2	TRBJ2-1	CASSYNTGTRYNEQFF	TGTGCCAGCAGCTATAATACCGGGACTAGGTACAATGAGCAGTTCTTC
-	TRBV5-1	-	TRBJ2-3	CASTLARDTDTQYF	TGCGCCAGCACCCTAGCGAGAGACACAGATACGCAGTATTTT
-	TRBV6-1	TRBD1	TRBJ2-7	CASSSDRARGQYF	TGTGCCAGCAGCTCGGACAGGGCGAGGGGGCAGTACTTC
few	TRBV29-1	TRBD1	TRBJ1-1	CSAEQGMNTEAFF	TGCAGCGCTGAACAGGGGATGAACACTGAAGCTTTCTTT
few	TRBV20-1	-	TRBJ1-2	CSANQRGYTF	TGCAGTGCTAATCAACGGGGCTACACCTTC
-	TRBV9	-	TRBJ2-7	CASSETDISYEQYF	TGTGCCAGCAGCGAAACGGACATCTCCTACGAGCAGTACTTC
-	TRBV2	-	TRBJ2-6	CASTTSSGANVLTF	TGTGCCAGCACGACGAGCTCTGGGGCCAACGTCCTGACTTTC
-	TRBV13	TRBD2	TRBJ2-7	CASRPAGGRYEQYF	TGTGCCAGCAGACCGGCGGGGGGCCGGTACGAGCAGTACTTC